This record concerns one T cell receptor beta chain sequence. These data originate in a study of blood T cell repertoires in COVID-19. Study summary: The analysed material was cDNA or gDNA that came from T cells, B-cell-depleted T cells, or PBMCs.

Residents of over 20 US areas, aged roughly 18 to 89 years, made up the participants. Two consecutive negative NP/OP PCR tests, clearance, or resolved symptoms defined Cohort 3 recovery. The repertoire was sequenced with immunoSEQ multiplex PCR; TCRdb's copy has only in-frame clones and lacks some. Counted here are 300,000 to 400,000 clones, about nine tenths occurring once; the ten biggest clones make up around 2.6%. Trimming left V 1 base short and J 1 base short, with 10 bases between. This CDR3 is 15 amino acids long. Germline V CDR1 and CDR2: MDHEN, SYDVKM. The clonotype was recovered from a man in his sixties who had recovered from COVID-19. The chain employs TRBV28 and TRBJ1-2; D not resolved. Sequencing was carried out using PBMCs or T cells enriched from blood (not recorded which). CDR3 nucleotides: TGTGCCAGCAGTTTATTACCAGGCCGTAACTATGGCTACACCTTC. Its protein product is CASSLLPGRNYGYTF.